This entry concerns a single TCR beta chain. TCRdb reprocessed the RT-PCR reads via MiXCR and lists one record per CDR3 protein. The sample lists more than 600,000 distinct CDR3 sequences; 11% to 15% were seen once. The clonotype was recovered from a female donor in good health, serving as a healthy control. Input material: memory CD4+ T cells from blood.

The CDR3 loop is CASSTLDGSSYNEQFF. The CDR3 DNA follows: TGTGCCAGCAGCACCTTGGACGGGAGCTCCTACAATGAGCAGTTCTTC. The genes are TRBV7-3 and TRBJ2-1; weak D call: TRBD2 (6 bases). The V gene lost 5 bases and the J gene lost 0 bases, with 14 bases spanning the gap. CDR1 is SGHTA and CDR2 is FQGTGA in the germline V gene. This CDR3 spans 16 amino acids.